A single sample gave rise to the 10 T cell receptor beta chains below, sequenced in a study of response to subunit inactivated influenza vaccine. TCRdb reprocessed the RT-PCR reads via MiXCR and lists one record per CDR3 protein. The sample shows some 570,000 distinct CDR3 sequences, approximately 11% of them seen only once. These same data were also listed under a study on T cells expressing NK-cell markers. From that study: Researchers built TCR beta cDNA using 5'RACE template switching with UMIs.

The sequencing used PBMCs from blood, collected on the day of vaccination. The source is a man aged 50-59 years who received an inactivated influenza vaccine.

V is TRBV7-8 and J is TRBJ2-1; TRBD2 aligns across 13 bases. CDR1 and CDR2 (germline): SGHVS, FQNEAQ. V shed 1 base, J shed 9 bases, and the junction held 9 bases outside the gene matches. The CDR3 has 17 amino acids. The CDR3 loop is CASSLVVLAGGGVEQFF. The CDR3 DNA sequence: TGTGCCAGCAGCTTAGTGGTACTAGCGGGAGGGGGTGTTGAGCAGTTCTTC.

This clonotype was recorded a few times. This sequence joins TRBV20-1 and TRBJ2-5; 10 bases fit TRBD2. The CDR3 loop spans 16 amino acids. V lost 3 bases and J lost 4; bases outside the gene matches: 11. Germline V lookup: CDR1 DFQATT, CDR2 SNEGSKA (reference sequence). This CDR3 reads CSASSPAGGRLETQYF. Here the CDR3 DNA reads TGCAGTGCTAGCTCCCCAGCGGGGGGGCGGTTAGAGACCCAGTACTTC.

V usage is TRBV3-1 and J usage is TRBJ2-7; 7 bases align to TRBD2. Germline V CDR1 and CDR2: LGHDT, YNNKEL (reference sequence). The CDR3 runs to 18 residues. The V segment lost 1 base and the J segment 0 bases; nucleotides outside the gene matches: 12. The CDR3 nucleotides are TGTGCCAGCAGCCAAGGAGGAATCGGCAGCGGGAACTCCTACGAGCAGTACTTC. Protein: CASSQGGIGSGNSYEQYF.

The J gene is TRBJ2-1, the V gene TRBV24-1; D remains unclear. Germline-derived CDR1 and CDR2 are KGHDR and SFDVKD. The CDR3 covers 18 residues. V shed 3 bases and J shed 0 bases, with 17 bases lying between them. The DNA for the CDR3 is TGTGCCACCAGTGATATCCCCCGTACAGCCTTCTCCTACAATGAGCAGTTCTTC. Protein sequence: CATSDIPRTAFSYNEQFF.

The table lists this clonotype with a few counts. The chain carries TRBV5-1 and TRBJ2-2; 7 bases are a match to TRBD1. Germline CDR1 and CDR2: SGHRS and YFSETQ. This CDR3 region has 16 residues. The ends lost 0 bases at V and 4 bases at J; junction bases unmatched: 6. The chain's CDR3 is CASSLGGTELTGELFF. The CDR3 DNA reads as TGCGCCAGCAGCTTGGGGGGGACAGAACTCACCGGGGAGCTGTTTTTT. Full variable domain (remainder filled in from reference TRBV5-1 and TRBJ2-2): KAGVTQTPRYLIKTRGQQVTLSCSPISGHRSVSWYQQTPGQGLQFLFEYFSETQRNKGNFPGRFSGRQFSNSRSEMNVSTLELGDSALYLCASSLGGTELTGELFFGEGSRLTVL.

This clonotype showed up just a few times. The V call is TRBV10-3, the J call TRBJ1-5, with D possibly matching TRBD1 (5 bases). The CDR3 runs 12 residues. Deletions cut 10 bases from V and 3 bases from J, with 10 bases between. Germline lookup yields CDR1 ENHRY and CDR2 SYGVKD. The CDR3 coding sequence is TGTGCCACCCGACAGCCCAATCAGCCCCAGCATTTT. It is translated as CATRQPNQPQHF.

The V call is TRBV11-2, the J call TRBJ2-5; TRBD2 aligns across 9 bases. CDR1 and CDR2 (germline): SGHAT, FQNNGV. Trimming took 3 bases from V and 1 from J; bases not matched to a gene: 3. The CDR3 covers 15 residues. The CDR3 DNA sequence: TGTGCCAGCAGCTTCGTAGCGGGGGCCCAAGAGACCCAGTACTTC. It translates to CASSFVAGAQETQYF.

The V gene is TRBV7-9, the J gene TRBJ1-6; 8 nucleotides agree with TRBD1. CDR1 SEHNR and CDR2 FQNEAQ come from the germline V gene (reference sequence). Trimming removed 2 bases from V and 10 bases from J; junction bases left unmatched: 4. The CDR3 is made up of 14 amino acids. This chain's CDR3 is CASSLQGARSPLHF. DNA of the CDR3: TGTGCCAGCAGCTTACAGGGGGCTAGGTCACCCCTCCACTTT. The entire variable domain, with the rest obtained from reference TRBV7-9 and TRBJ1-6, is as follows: DTGVSQNPRHKITKRGQNVTFRCDPISEHNRLYWYRQTLGQGPEFLTYFQNEAQLEKSRLLSDRFSAERPKGSFSTLEIQRTEQGDSAMYLCASSLQGARSPLHFGNGTRLTVT.

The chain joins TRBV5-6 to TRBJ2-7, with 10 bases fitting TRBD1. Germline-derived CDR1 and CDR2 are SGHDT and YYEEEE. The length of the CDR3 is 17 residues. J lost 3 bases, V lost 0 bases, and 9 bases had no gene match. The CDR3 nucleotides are TGTGCCAGCAGCTTGGGATACCCGGGACAGGGGATCTACGAGCAGTACTTC. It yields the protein CASSLGYPGQGIYEQYF.

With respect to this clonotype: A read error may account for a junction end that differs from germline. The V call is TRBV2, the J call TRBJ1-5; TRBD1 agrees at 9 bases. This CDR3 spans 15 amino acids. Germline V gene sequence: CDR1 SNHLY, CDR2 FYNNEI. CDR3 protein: CASSAGTGSGRWIGF. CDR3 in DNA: TGTGCCAGCAGCGCCGGGACAGGGTCGGGTCGATGGATCGGTTTT.